This T cell receptor beta chain was observed in a study of blood T cells in healthy people across ages. The CDR3 runs to 13 residues. Looked up from germline, CDR1 is SQVTM and CDR2 is ANQGSEA. J was trimmed by 1 base and V by 7 bases; bases with no gene match: 6. Primed by a sample-barcoded 5' primer and a J-beta primer mix, a second PCR proceeded for 7 to 11 cycles. TCRdb ran MiXCR on the 5' RACE reads and lists one entry per CDR3 protein. The data hold roughly 1 million distinct CDR3 sequences, with roughly 24% observed a single time. These data were likewise used in another study, on T cells of mothers and their children.

The sample was blood. This receptor was identified in a girl aged 2 to 9 in good health. The chain is built from TRBV29-1 and TRBJ1-1; 7 bases are shared with TRBD1. The CDR3 coding sequence is TGCAGCGCCGAAGGACAGGCGAACACTGAAGCTTTCTTT. This sequence encodes CSAEGQANTEAFF.